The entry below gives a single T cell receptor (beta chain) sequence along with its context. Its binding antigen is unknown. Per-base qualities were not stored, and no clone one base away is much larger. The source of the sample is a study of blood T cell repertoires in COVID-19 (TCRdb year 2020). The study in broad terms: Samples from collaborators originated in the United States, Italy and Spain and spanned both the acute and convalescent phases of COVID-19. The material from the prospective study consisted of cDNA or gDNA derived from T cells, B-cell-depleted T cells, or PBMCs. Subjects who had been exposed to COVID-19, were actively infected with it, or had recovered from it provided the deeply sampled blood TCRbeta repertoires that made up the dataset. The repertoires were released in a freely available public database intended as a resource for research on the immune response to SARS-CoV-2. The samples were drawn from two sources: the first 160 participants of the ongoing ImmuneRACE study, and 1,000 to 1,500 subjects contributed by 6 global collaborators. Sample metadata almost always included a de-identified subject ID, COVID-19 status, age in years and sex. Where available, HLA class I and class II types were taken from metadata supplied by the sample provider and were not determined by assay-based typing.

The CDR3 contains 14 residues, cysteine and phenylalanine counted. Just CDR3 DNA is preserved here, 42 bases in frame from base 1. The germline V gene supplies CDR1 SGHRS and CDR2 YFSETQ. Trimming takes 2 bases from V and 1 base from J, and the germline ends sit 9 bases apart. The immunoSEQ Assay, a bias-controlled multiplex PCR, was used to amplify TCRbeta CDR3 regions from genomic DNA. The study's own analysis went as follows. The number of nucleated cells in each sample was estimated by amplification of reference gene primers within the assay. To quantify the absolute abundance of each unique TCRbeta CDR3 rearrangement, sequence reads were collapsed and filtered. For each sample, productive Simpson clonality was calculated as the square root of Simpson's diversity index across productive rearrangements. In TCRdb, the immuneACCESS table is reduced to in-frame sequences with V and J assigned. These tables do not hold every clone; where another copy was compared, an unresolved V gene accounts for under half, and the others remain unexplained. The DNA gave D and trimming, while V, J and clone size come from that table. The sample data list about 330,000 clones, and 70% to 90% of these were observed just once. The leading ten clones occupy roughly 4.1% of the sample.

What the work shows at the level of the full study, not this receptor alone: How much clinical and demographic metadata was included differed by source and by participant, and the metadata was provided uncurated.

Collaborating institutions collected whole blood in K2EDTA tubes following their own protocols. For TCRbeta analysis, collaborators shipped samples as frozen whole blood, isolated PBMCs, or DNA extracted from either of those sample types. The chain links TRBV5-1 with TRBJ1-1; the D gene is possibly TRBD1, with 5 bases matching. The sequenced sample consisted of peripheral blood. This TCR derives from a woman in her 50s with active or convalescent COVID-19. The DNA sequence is TGCGCCAGCAGCTTCGGGGGGAAGAACACTGAAGCTTTCTTT. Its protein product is CASSFGGKNTEAFF.